The rows below give T cell receptor beta chains drawn from one sample of a study of identical twins. TCRdb reanalysed the 5' RACE reads using MiXCR and keeps one entry per CDR3 protein. The sample consists of 200,000 to 250,000 distinct CDR3 sequences, 5.5% to 8% of them appearing once. The same sample was also used in a study of yellow fever vaccine responses in identical twins.

The specimen sequenced was memory (CD45RO+) T cells sorted from blood. Source of these receptors: a woman younger than 30 in good health. Both conserved end residues are part of each CDR3. The D gene is left open where the match is weak. Where a row states a size, it is once, few, many or the class of an expanded clone; other rows omit it.

TRBD2	NA	TRBV4-1	TRBJ2-5	CASSQGTALGLAGQETQYF	TGCGCCAGCAGCCAAGGAACCGCTTTGGGACTAGCGGGCCAAGAGACCCAGTACTTC
NA	NA	TRBV5-1	TRBJ1-2	CASSTDTTAGGLYGYTF	TGCGCCAGCAGCACGGACACCACGGCGGGTGGGCTCTATGGCTACACCTTC
NA	many	TRBV7-9	TRBJ1-4	CASSLNGQQNEKLFF	TGTGCCAGCAGCTTAAACGGACAGCAAAATGAAAAACTGTTTTTT
NA	many	TRBV7-2	TRBJ2-7	CASSLRGRSSYEQYF	TGTGCCAGCAGCTTGAGGGGGAGGAGCTCCTACGAGCAGTACTTC
TRBD1	many	TRBV28	TRBJ2-5	CASQLDGTVKETQYF	TGTGCCAGCCAATTAGACGGGACAGTTAAAGAGACCCAGTACTTC
TRBD2	few	TRBV4-1	TRBJ2-1	CASSQGAGGPQYNEQFF	TGCGCCAGCAGCCAAGGGGCGGGGGGGCCGCAGTACAATGAGCAGTTCTTC
TRBD1	NA	TRBV7-7	TRBJ2-5	CASSLAPGQGETQYF	TGTGCCAGCAGCTTAGCTCCAGGACAGGGTGAGACCCAGTACTTC
NA	NA	TRBV28	TRBJ1-3	CASSPSITITGNTIYF	TGTGCCAGCAGCCCCTCGATAACTATTACTGGAAACACCATATATTTT
NA	few	TRBV20-1	TRBJ1-2	CSARDGQGLSGYTF	TGCAGTGCTAGAGATGGGCAGGGGCTTAGTGGCTACACCTTC
TRBD2	few	TRBV6-2/TRBV6-3	TRBJ2-4	CASSLASGSVSIQYF	TGTGCCAGCAGTTTGGCTAGCGGGAGTGTAAGCATTCAGTACTTC
NA	many	TRBV12-3/TRBV12-4	TRBJ2-2	CASRGSAGELFF	TGTGCCAGCCGGGGTAGCGCCGGGGAGCTGTTTTTT
NA	many	TRBV12-3/TRBV12-4	TRBJ1-2	CASSFDRDYGYTF	TGTGCCAGCAGTTTCGATAGGGACTATGGCTACACCTTC
NA	NA	TRBV19	TRBJ1-1	CASSIREGTTEAFF	TGTGCCAGTAGTATCCGGGAGGGTACCACTGAAGCTTTCTTT
NA	NA	TRBV15	TRBJ2-3	CATSRDRVDTQYF	TGTGCCACCAGCAGAGATCGGGTAGATACGCAGTATTTT
NA	few	TRBV6-5	TRBJ1-2	CASANWGYGYTF	TGTGCCAGCGCAAACTGGGGCTATGGCTACACCTTC
NA	many	TRBV4-2	TRBJ2-7	CASSQDLGGLYEQYF	TGTGCCAGCAGCCAAGATCTTGGAGGCCTCTACGAGCAGTACTTC
NA	NA	TRBV19	TRBJ2-1	CASSIGEYNEQFF	TGTGCCAGTAGTATAGGAGAGTACAATGAGCAGTTCTTC
NA	NA	TRBV20-1	TRBJ2-7	CSARDRIRGEIGDEQYF	TGCAGTGCTAGAGATCGAATCAGGGGGGAGATAGGGGACGAGCAGTACTTC
TRBD2	NA	TRBV14	TRBJ2-3	CASSPAGGGTQYF	TGTGCCAGCAGCCCAGCGGGAGGAGGTACGCAGTATTTT
NA	NA	TRBV5-1	TRBJ2-2	CASSAGGPSAGELFF	TGCGCCAGCAGCGCCGGGGGTCCTTCAGCCGGGGAGCTGTTTTTT
TRBD2	few	TRBV7-9	TRBJ2-2	CASSVGLAGAQGELFF	TGTGCCAGCAGCGTGGGACTAGCGGGAGCCCAGGGGGAGCTGTTTTTT
NA	few	TRBV3-1	TRBJ2-2	CASSPPGGGPGELFF	TGTGCCAGCAGCCCCCCGGGAGGGGGCCCCGGGGAGCTGTTTTTT
NA	NA	TRBV6-1	TRBJ1-2	CASSPASGLTDANYGYTF	TGTGCCAGCAGCCCAGCGTCGGGACTAACCGACGCTAACTATGGCTACACCTTC
TRBD1	few	TRBV5-5	TRBJ2-7	CASSLAPTGGEQYF	TGTGCCAGCAGCTTGGCCCCGACAGGGGGTGAGCAGTACTTC
TRBD2	few	TRBV14	TRBJ2-1	CASSLWTSGSGSEQFF	TGTGCCAGCAGCCTATGGACTAGCGGGAGTGGAAGTGAGCAGTTCTTC
NA	many	TRBV6-8	TRBJ1-2	CASRPWIYYGYTF	TGTGCCAGCAGGCCGTGGATATACTATGGCTACACCTTC
TRBD1	few	TRBV20-1	TRBJ1-5	CSARHQGATGGNQPQHF	TGCAGTGCTAGACATCAGGGGGCCACGGGGGGCAATCAGCCCCAGCATTTT
TRBD2	many	TRBV6-5	TRBJ2-7	CASSSGLASYEQYF	TGTGCCAGCAGTTCGGGACTAGCGTCCTACGAGCAGTACTTC
TRBD2	many	TRBV15	TRBJ2-2	CATSTSGRVTGELFF	TGTGCCACCAGCACTAGCGGGAGAGTCACCGGGGAGCTGTTTTTT
NA	many	TRBV4-2	TRBJ1-4	CASSQDQDSEKLFF	TGTGCCAGCAGCCAAGATCAGGATTCTGAAAAACTGTTTTTT
NA	many	TRBV3-1	TRBJ1-6	CASSRGLNDRNSPLHF	TGTGCCAGCAGCCGCGGGCTGAACGATCGTAATTCACCCCTCCACTTT
NA	many	TRBV29-1	TRBJ2-7	CSVPAGRDEQYF	TGCAGCGTTCCGGCGGGGCGGGACGAGCAGTACTTC
NA	NA	TRBV27	TRBJ2-7	CASTAVGGPYEQYF	TGTGCCAGCACCGCCGTGGGGGGGCCCTACGAGCAGTACTTC
NA	few	TRBV28	TRBJ2-5	CASNKRVTETQYF	TGTGCCAGCAATAAACGGGTTACAGAGACCCAGTACTTC
TRBD1	NA	TRBV28	TRBJ1-4	CASSPDRDSHEKLFF	TGTGCCAGCAGTCCCGATCGGGACAGTCATGAAAAACTGTTTTTT
NA	many	TRBV3-1	TRBJ1-5	CASSPGGGSGSQPQHF	TGTGCCAGCAGCCCCGGTGGGGGGTCTGGCAGTCAGCCCCAGCATTTT
NA	few	TRBV25-1	TRBJ2-3	CASRVLGTDTQYF	TGTGCCAGCAGGGTACTCGGCACAGATACGCAGTATTTT
TRBD1	many	TRBV6-4	TRBJ2-2	CASSQTAPGQGSTGELFF	TGTGCCAGCAGCCAGACAGCCCCGGGACAGGGGAGTACCGGGGAGCTGTTTTTT
TRBD2	many	TRBV20-1	TRBJ2-5	CSAGEGETQYF	TGCAGTGCTGGGGAGGGGGAGACCCAGTACTTC
NA	few	TRBV27	TRBJ1-6	CASSANNNSPLHF	TGTGCCAGCAGTGCCAACAATAATTCACCCCTCCACTTT
NA	NA	TRBV5-1	TRBJ1-2	CASSLDSGDDYGYTF	TGCGCCAGCAGCTTGGATTCGGGGGATGACTATGGCTACACCTTC
NA	many	TRBV28	TRBJ2-1	CASSHGTTVNNEQFF	TGTGCCAGCAGCCACGGTACGACAGTAAACAATGAGCAGTTCTTC
TRBD2	NA	TRBV4-1	TRBJ2-2	CASSQERVRGGTELFF	TGCGCCAGCAGCCAAGAAAGGGTCCGGGGGGGGACGGAGCTGTTTTTT
NA	few	TRBV27	TRBJ2-3	CASSFGATTTTDTQYF	TGTGCCAGCAGTTTCGGGGCGACTACCACCACAGATACGCAGTATTTT
TRBD1	many	TRBV27	TRBJ2-5	CASSLSGAGGRGETQYF	TGTGCCAGCAGTTTATCGGGGGCAGGGGGACGGGGAGAGACCCAGTACTTC
TRBD2	many	TRBV4-2	TRBJ2-3	CASSQEGTSRGTDTQYF	TGTGCCAGCAGCCAAGAAGGGACTAGCAGGGGCACAGATACGCAGTATTTT
NA	many	TRBV14	TRBJ2-1	CASSQAAYSSYNEQFF	TGTGCCAGCAGCCAAGCGGCCTACAGCTCCTACAATGAGCAGTTCTTC
NA	NA	TRBV15	TRBJ2-5	CATSIGAETQYF	TGTGCCACCAGCATCGGGGCCGAGACCCAGTACTTC
NA	NA	TRBV11-3	TRBJ2-1	CASSASLVDEQFF	TGTGCCAGCAGCGCGAGTCTTGTGGATGAGCAGTTCTTC
NA	few	TRBV5-1	TRBJ2-5	CASSLASRLVQVSETQYF	TGCGCCAGCAGCTTGGCATCCAGACTCGTCCAAGTGTCAGAGACCCAGTACTTC